Listed below are T cell receptor beta chains from one sample, sequenced in a study of regulatory T cells in long-lasting Graves disease. TCRdb used MiXCR to reprocess the multiplex PCR reads, holding one entry per CDR3 protein. The sample records hundreds of thousands of distinct CDR3 sequences, more than 15% being singletons. The specimen was peripheral blood mononuclear cells (PBMCs), collected at new diagnosis, from a patient treated with antithyroid drugs. All receptors come from a female donor with Graves disease. CDR3s include the opening cysteine and the closing phenylalanine or tryptophan. The order of the fields is clone size, J gene, D gene, V gene, CDR3 DNA, CDR3 protein. D genes are given only for firm matches. Clone size is shown for a subset of rows, as once, few, many or a class of expanded clone.

many | TRBJ2-5 | . | TRBV11-1 | TGTGCCAGCAGCCAGACCCAACCCCCTGAAGAGACCCAGTACTTC | CASSQTQPPEETQYF
few | TRBJ2-1 | TRBD2 | TRBV19 | TGTGCCAGTAGCCTGAGGCCGACTAGCGACAATGAGCAGTTCTTC | CASSLRPTSDNEQFF
few | TRBJ2-5 | . | TRBV5-1 | TGCGCCAGCAGCTTGAAGGACTTCCCGCCAACCCAGTACTTC | CASSLKDFPPTQYF
many | TRBJ2-3 | . | TRBV12-3/TRBV12-4 | TGTGCCAGCAGTTTAGGCGGGACGGCAGATACGCAGTATTTT | CASSLGGTADTQYF
. | TRBJ1-4 | . | TRBV4-1 | TGCGCCAGCAGCCAAGTTCCAGTCTCAACTAATGAAAAACTGTTTTTT | CASSQVPVSTNEKLFF
many | TRBJ2-3 | . | TRBV12-3/TRBV12-4 | TGTGCCAGCAGTTTATCGGGAGTAGATACGCAGTATTTT | CASSLSGVDTQYF
. | TRBJ2-3 | . | TRBV7-3 | TGTGCCAGCAGCTTAGGGGGAGTTGGTACAGATACGCAGTATTTT | CASSLGGVGTDTQYF
many | TRBJ2-7 | TRBD2 | TRBV28 | TGTGCCAGCAGCGGGAGGGGATCGTACGAGCAGTACTTC | CASSGRGSYEQYF
many | TRBJ1-1 | . | TRBV20-1 | TGCAGTGCTAGAGGGCAGGGATCGGACACTGAAGCTTTCTTT | CSARGQGSDTEAFF
many | TRBJ2-1 | TRBD2 | TRBV2 | TGTGCCAGCGACTACGGGGGGAGCGGCTACAATGAGCAGTTCTTC | CASDYGGSGYNEQFF
many | TRBJ1-2 | TRBD1 | TRBV2 | TGTGCCAGCAGGGGAGATCGGGACAGGGGGAACTATGGCTACACCTTC | CASRGDRDRGNYGYTF
many | TRBJ2-3 | . | TRBV25-1 | TGTGCCAGCAGTGACAGGGAGGGCACAGATACGCAGTATTTT | CASSDREGTDTQYF
many | TRBJ2-5 | . | TRBV6-2/TRBV6-3 | TGTGCCACCCGCATCGGGGGAGTCCAAGAGACCCAGTACTTC | CATRIGGVQETQYF
many | TRBJ1-1 | TRBD1 | TRBV12-3/TRBV12-4 | TGTGCCAGCAGGCCCCAGGACAGGGCGAACACTGAAGCTTTCTTT | CASRPQDRANTEAFF
. | TRBJ2-3 | . | TRBV9 | TGTGCCAGCAGCGTAGTGTCCGAAGATACGCAGTATTTT | CASSVVSEDTQYF
few | TRBJ2-2 | TRBD2 | TRBV9 | TGTGCCAGCAGCGTAGGGGGTAGCGGGCGTTTCGGGGAGCTGTTTTTT | CASSVGGSGRFGELFF
many | TRBJ2-1 | . | TRBV2 | TGTGCCAGCAGTGCCCCTGGGGGGTGGGGGAATGAGCAGTTCTTC | CASSAPGGWGNEQFF
few | TRBJ2-5 | . | TRBV5-4 | TGTGCCAGCAGCCCAAAAGCGGACCAAGAGACCCAGTACTTC | CASSPKADQETQYF
many | TRBJ1-6 | TRBD1 | TRBV19 | TGTGCCAGTAGTCTCACCCGGACAGGGACGGGCTCACCCCTCCACTTT | CASSLTRTGTGSPLHF
many | TRBJ2-5 | . | TRBV30 | TGTGCCTGGGCCAACCAAGAGACCCAGTACTTC | CAWANQETQYF
. | TRBJ1-1 | . | TRBV19 | TGTGCCAGTAGCGCGGGACGGTATAACACTGAAGCTTTCTTT | CASSAGRYNTEAFF
many | TRBJ1-1 | . | TRBV7-2 | TGTGCCAGCAGCTTACAGGGTCTTAGCACTGAAGCTTTCTTT | CASSLQGLSTEAFF
. | TRBJ2-1 | . | TRBV24-1 | TGTGCCACCAGTGATGCGTATTTCGAGGGTGAGCAGTTCTTC | CATSDAYFEGEQFF
many | TRBJ2-7 | . | TRBV7-9 | TGTGCCAGCAGCTTAGAGGGGGAAACCTACGAGCAGTACTTC | CASSLEGETYEQYF
many | TRBJ2-7 | TRBD1 | TRBV4-1 | TGCGCCAGCAGCCGCGAGCCGGGACAGGACTACGAGCAGTACTTC | CASSREPGQDYEQYF
many | TRBJ1-6 | . | TRBV20-1 | TGCAGTGCTAGAGATTGGGGGTTATTTGGGAATTCACCCCTCCACTTT | CSARDWGLFGNSPLHF
many | TRBJ2-5 | . | TRBV12-3/TRBV12-4 | TGTGCCAGCAGTTTAGTGGACGTCCAAGAGACCCAGTACTTC | CASSLVDVQETQYF
many | TRBJ1-2 | . | TRBV3-1 | TGTGCCAGCAGCCAAGAGGAAGGTCGACAGGGCTACACCTTC | CASSQEEGRQGYTF
many | TRBJ2-7 | TRBD2 | TRBV24-1 | TGTGCCCCTCGGCTAGCGGGAGGCTCCTACGAGCAGTACTTC | CAPRLAGGSYEQYF
many | TRBJ2-7 | TRBD2 | TRBV3-1 | TGTGCCAGCAGCCAAGTAGCGGGAGGGGGCTACGAGCAGTACTTC | CASSQVAGGGYEQYF
. | TRBJ1-1 | . | TRBV28 | TGTGCCAGCAGTCTCCCAGCGAACACTGAAGCTTTCTTT | CASSLPANTEAFF
. | TRBJ2-7 | . | TRBV19 | TGTGCCAGTACCGTAGGGGGGGGGGGCTCCTACGAGCAGTACTTC | CASTVGGGGSYEQYF
many | TRBJ1-1 | . | TRBV25-1 | TGTGCCAGCAGTGGGGGATTTAAGGCTTTCTTT | CASSGGFKAFF
many | TRBJ1-4 | TRBD1 | TRBV6-9 | TGTGCCAGCAGTTATTATCTTCAGGGGGCTGATGAAAAACTGTTTTTT | CASSYYLQGADEKLFF
many | TRBJ2-7 | . | TRBV28 | TGTGCCAGCAGTTTCCCACGGACACCTCGCTCTCTCGAGCAGTACTTC | CASSFPRTPRSLEQYF
many | TRBJ2-5 | TRBD2 | TRBV9 | TGTGCCAGCAGCCCCCACGGACTAGCCCAGGGAGAGACCCAGTACTTC | CASSPHGLAQGETQYF
many | TRBJ2-1 | . | TRBV5-1 | TGCGCCAGCAGCCCCGGCCGGAAAGCGTTCTACAATGAGCAGTTCTTC | CASSPGRKAFYNEQFF
many | TRBJ2-1 | TRBD2 | TRBV6-6 | TGTGCCAGCAGTTACTCGGGACTAGCGGGGTCGAGCTCCTACAATGAGCAGTTCTTC | CASSYSGLAGSSSYNEQFF
many | TRBJ2-1 | . | TRBV30 | TGTGCCTGGAGTGTGGGAGACCCCTACAATGAGCAGTTCTTC | CAWSVGDPYNEQFF
many | TRBJ2-7 | TRBD1 | TRBV9 | TGTGCCAGCAGCGTAGAGGGACAGCCCTACGAGCAGTACTTC | CASSVEGQPYEQYF
. | TRBJ1-2 | TRBD1 | TRBV29-1 | TGCAGCGTTGACGCCCGGGACAGGGCTGAAGGCTACACCTTC | CSVDARDRAEGYTF
many | TRBJ2-5 | . | TRBV2 | TGTGCCAGCAGTGAAGACGCCCCCGAGACCCAGTACTTC | CASSEDAPETQYF
many | TRBJ2-7 | . | TRBV20-1 | TGCAGTGCTAGAGATGGGGAGGAGCAGTACTTC | CSARDGEEQYF